The source of this TCR beta chain is a study of blood T cell repertoires in COVID-19. In the study overall: Collection of acute and convalescent COVID-19 samples took place in the United States, Italy and Spain.

Germline V gene data show CDR1 as SGHVS and CDR2 as FQNEAQ. The V gene end was trimmed by 5 bases and the J gene end by 4 bases; junction bases not matched to a gene: 6. The CDR3 totals 14 residues. TCRdb keeps only in-frame clones here, not all; method: immunoSEQ multiplex PCR. The sample has some 240,000 clones; 84% are singletons. The receptor was derived from a woman aged 40 to 49 who had recovered from COVID-19. Sequenced: peripheral blood. This chain joins TRBV7-8 and TRBJ1-2, with 8 bases matching TRBD1. This CDR3 is CASSADRVAYGYTF. CDR3 nucleotides: TGTGCCAGCAGCGCGGACAGGGTGGCCTATGGCTACACCTTC.